The 17 T cell receptor beta chains reported below all come from one sample, sequenced in a study of patients and donors after allogeneic stem cell transplantation. TCRdb passed the RT-PCR reads through MiXCR, listing each CDR3 protein once. The sample has approximately 250,000 distinct CDR3 sequences; around 14% are singletons. The source material was blood, either unsorted or a sorted T cell fraction (not recorded which). Every receptor here comes from a human donor who was either an allogeneic HSCT recipient or a stem cell or donor lymphocyte infusion donor (not recorded which). It is not recorded whose cells these are; they may come from a transplant donor.

The rearrangement links TRBV20-1 to TRBJ2-1; D is uncertain. V was pared by 6 bases and J by 8 bases, with 17 bases between. Germline values: CDR1 DFQATT, CDR2 SNEGSKA (reference sequence). The length of the CDR3 is 13 residues. CDR3 amino acids: CSARRSLSDEQFF. CDR3 DNA sequence: TGCAGTGCGAGACGCAGTTTGAGCGATGAGCAGTTCTTC.

This clonotype was observed many times. This rearrangement joins TRBV20-1 to TRBJ2-1; TRBD2 matches 7 bases. Germline V gene data show CDR1 as DFQATT and CDR2 as SNEGSKA (reference sequence). The J segment lost 1 base and the V segment lost 6 bases, leaving 9 bases of the junction unmatched. The CDR3 totals 15 residues. The CDR3 coding sequence is TGCAGTGCGGTTCGACTAGCCGATTCCTACAATGAGCAGTTCTTC. It specifies CSAVRLADSYNEQFF.

This clonotype was seen only a few times. This chain links TRBV20-1 with TRBJ2-7, with TRBD1 matching 8 bases. Germline CDR1 is DFQATT and CDR2 is SNEGSKA (reference sequence). The CDR3 spans 12 residues. The CDR3 loop reads CGYRTGPYEQYF. The CDR3 coding sequence is TGCGGATACAGGACAGGGCCATACGAGCAGTACTTC.

This clonotype was seen ten or more times. The rearrangement links TRBV5-1 to TRBJ2-6; 8 bases are shared with TRBD2. Germline CDR1 is SGHRS and CDR2 is YFSETQ. After removal of 4 bases from V and 0 bases from J, the junction contained 3 bases not matched to a gene. This CDR3 is built from 16 residues. CDR3 sequence reads: CASSTSGHSGANVLTF. DNA of the CDR3: TGCGCCAGCAGCACTAGCGGCCACTCTGGGGCCAACGTCCTGACTTTC. The full variable domain, its missing parts supplied by reference TRBV5-1 and TRBJ2-6, is KAGVTQTPRYLIKTRGQQVTLSCSPISGHRSVSWYQQTPGQGLQFLFEYFSETQRNKGNFPGRFSGRQFSNSRSEMNVSTLELGDSALYLCASSTSGHSGANVLTFGAGSRLTVL.

The sample holds many counts of this clonotype. The chain recombines TRBV12-3 or TRBV12-4 with TRBJ2-3; perhaps TRBD1 as D (6 bases). V was trimmed by 7 bases and J by 7 bases, leaving 18 bases between them. There are 14 residues in the CDR3. The CDR3 region has the DNA TGTGCCAGCACCTTCACCACAGGGTTTAATACGCAGTATTTT. Translation gives CASTFTTGFNTQYF.

The J gene is TRBJ2-1, the V gene TRBV5-1; D perhaps matches TRBD2 (6 bases). This CDR3 region has 15 residues. Germline V gene lookup returns CDR1 SGHRS and CDR2 YFSETQ. V shed 3 bases and J shed 9 bases, with 19 bases lying between them. DNA for the CDR3: TGCGCCAGCAGCTCTAGCGAGGGCGGGTACGGTGAGCAGTTCTTC. It yields the protein CASSSSEGGYGEQFF.

This clonotype was found a few times. The CDR3 DNA reads as TGTGCCAGCAGCCCCTCCCTGTGGTCGGGGGGCGCCTACGAGCAGTACTTC. Encoded protein: CASSPSLWSGGAYEQYF. The chain joins TRBV5-4 to TRBJ2-7, with D possibly being TRBD2 (7 bases). Germline V gene lookup returns CDR1 SGHNT and CDR2 YYREEE (reference sequence). The V end was cut by 4 bases, the J end by 2 bases, with 22 bases between. The CDR3 is 17 amino acids.

This clonotype has more than one count but fewer than ten. V usage is TRBV11-2 and J usage is TRBJ2-7; tentative D call: TRBD2 (6 bases). Germline V gene lookup returns CDR1 SGHAT and CDR2 FQNNGV. V lost 1 base and J lost 1, with 11 bases in between. This CDR3 is built from 15 residues. The CDR3: CASSLVGGRSYEQYF. DNA of the CDR3: TGTGCCAGCAGCTTAGTCGGGGGAAGGTCCTACGAGCAGTACTTC.

This clonotype was recorded a few times. The chain combines TRBV20-1 with TRBJ2-7; 11 positions agree with TRBD2. The germline V gene encodes CDR1 DFQATT and CDR2 SNEGSKA (reference sequence). Trimming took 1 base from V and 6 from J; bases not matched to a gene: 8. The CDR3 is made up of 15 amino acids. CDR3 in amino acids: CSARGTSGSVSEQYF. For the CDR3, the DNA is TGCAGTGCTAGAGGTACTAGCGGGAGTGTGAGCGAGCAGTACTTC.

The CDR3 region has the DNA TGTGCCAGCAGCGCCCACCTACAGGGGGTCGGAACCCAGTACTTC. Translation: CASSAHLQGVGTQYF. The genes are TRBV9 and TRBJ2-5, with TRBD1 matching over 8 bases. Germline loops: CDR1 SGDLS, CDR2 YYNGEE. V was pared by 3 bases and J by 8 bases, with 12 bases of the junction left unmatched. CDR3 length equals 15 residues.

This clonotype was seen a handful of times. The V gene is TRBV4-3, the J gene TRBJ1-3; 7 positions match TRBD1. The V gene end was trimmed by 1 base and the J gene end by 4 bases; junction bases not matched to a gene: 7. Germline lookup yields CDR1 LGHNA and CDR2 YSLEER. CDR3 length: 16 residues. The CDR3 DNA sequence: TGCGCCAGCAGCCAAGCCACAGGGGCGTGGGGAAACACCATATATTTT. Protein: CASSQATGAWGNTIYF.

V is TRBV6-2 or TRBV6-3 and J is TRBJ2-5; D is perhaps TRBD2 (6 bases). V lost 4 bases and J lost 0, with 18 bases in between. The CDR3 extends over 17 amino acids. Germline CDR1 and CDR2: MNHEY and SVGEGT. The CDR3 DNA sequence: TGTGCCAGCAGTTTCGCACTAGCCAATGGCGACCAAGAGACCCAGTACTTC. Its translation is CASSFALANGDQETQYF.

Only a few counts were recorded for this clonotype. CDR3 protein: CASSSSGRAEAFF. CDR3 coding DNA: TGTGCCAGCAGTTCGTCAGGGAGGGCTGAAGCTTTCTTT. This rearrangement joins TRBV6-5 to TRBJ1-1, with D tentatively TRBD1 (5 bases). Per the germline V gene, CDR1 is MNHEY and CDR2 is SVGAGI. The V end lost 4 bases, the J end lost 6 bases, and 12 bases lay between the germline ends. This CDR3 spans 13 amino acids.

V gene TRBV11-1 combines with J gene TRBJ1-3; 10 nucleotides line up with TRBD1. V lost 4 bases to trimming and J lost 4 bases; unmatched junction nucleotides: 16. From germline, CDR1 is SGHAT and CDR2 FQDESV (reference sequence). This CDR3 region has 19 residues. CDR3 DNA: TGTGCCAGCAGCTCTCCCCCCGGGACAGGGGTCGGAGGCGGAAACACCATATATTTT. It translates to CASSSPPGTGVGGGNTIYF.

This clonotype turned up a few times. V gene TRBV11-2 combines with J gene TRBJ2-7, with 8 bases that match TRBD1. V gave up 0 bases and J gave up 2 bases; unmatched junction bases: 9. The V gene's germline CDR1 is SGHAT and CDR2 FQNNGV. The CDR3 is 17 residues long. The CDR3 sequence is CASSLEARGRSPYEQYF. The DNA of the CDR3 is TGTGCCAGCAGCTTAGAGGCCAGGGGGCGATCCCCCTACGAGCAGTACTTC.

This clonotype was detected many times. The chain carries TRBV7-9 and TRBJ1-2; possibly TRBD1 for D (6 bases). V shed 5 bases and J shed 3 bases, with 13 bases lying between them. The germline V gene has CDR1 SEHNR and CDR2 FQNEAQ (reference sequence). There are 14 residues in the CDR3. The CDR3 bases are TGTGCCAGCAGCCCGAATACAGGGTACTATGGCTACACCTTC. It is translated as CASSPNTGYYGYTF.

V and J are TRBV5-1 and TRBJ2-1, with 7 bases aligning to TRBD1. Losses at the gene ends were 2 bases for V and 9 bases for J; bases not matched to a gene: 11. Looked up from germline, CDR1 is SGHRS and CDR2 is YFSETQ. The CDR3 has 15 amino acids. The CDR3 protein is CASSFTGVARAEQFF. CDR3 DNA: TGCGCCAGCAGCTTTACAGGGGTAGCGAGGGCTGAGCAGTTCTTC.